These 7 T cell receptor beta chains were sequenced from one sample in a study of CD8 T cells in ankylosing spondylitis. Via MiXCR, TCRdb re-called the 5' RACE reads, giving one row per CDR3 protein. This sample carries 250,000 to 300,000 distinct CDR3 sequences, more than 15% of them seen once, and the ten largest clones take around a third. The sequencing input was blood, either unsorted or a sorted T cell fraction (not recorded which). The receptors stem from a male donor with ankylosing spondylitis or in good health (not recorded which).

V usage is TRBV29-1 and J usage is TRBJ2-2; D assignment may be TRBD1 or TRBD2 (5 bases each). Trimming shortened V by 2 bases and J by 4 bases, and 17 bases separated the two germline ends. Germline values: CDR1 SQVTM, CDR2 ANQGSEA. The CDR3 loop spans 16 amino acids. The CDR3 loop is CSVEHDGASVTGELFF. For the CDR3, the DNA is TGCAGCGTTGAACATGACGGGGCGTCGGTCACCGGGGAGCTGTTTTTT.

The chain joins TRBV5-1 to TRBJ2-3, with 8 bases matching TRBD2. Germline loops: CDR1 SGHRS, CDR2 YFSETQ. Germline trimming cut 7 bases from V and 0 bases from J; bases unmatched to any gene: 10. The CDR3 is made up of 16 amino acids. The CDR3 protein is CASESGGSPSTDTQYF. The CDR3 bases are TGCGCCAGCGAGTCGGGAGGGTCCCCTAGCACAGATACGCAGTATTTT.

This chain uses TRBV10-3 with TRBJ1-2, with D hard to call. CDR3 length equals 13 residues. CDR1 is ENHRY, CDR2 SYGVKD, per germline. The V gene lost 3 bases and the J gene lost 3 bases, with 8 bases spanning the gap. This CDR3 is CAISDSRDYGYTF. CDR3 DNA sequence: TGTGCCATCAGTGATTCTCGGGACTATGGCTACACCTTC.

This clonotype has more than one count but fewer than ten. The V gene is TRBV29-1, the J gene TRBJ1-1; D call uncertain. The CDR3 is made up of 11 amino acids. The V gene lost 7 bases and the J gene lost 1 base, with 7 bases spanning the gap. CDR1 is SQVTM and CDR2 is ANQGSEA in the germline V gene. The CDR3 loop is CSGLANTEAFF. The DNA for the CDR3 is TGCAGCGGATTGGCGAACACTGAAGCTTTCTTT.

This chain connects TRBV29-1 to TRBJ1-1, with D uncertain. V lost 1 base, J lost 7 bases, and 4 bases lay in between. Germline CDR1 reads SQVTM; CDR2 reads ANQGSEA. The CDR3 runs to 10 residues. CDR3 sequence: CSVEVIEAFF. The CDR3 DNA reads as TGCAGCGTTGAAGTAATTGAAGCTTTCTTT. Based on the CDR3 plus reference TRBV29-1 and TRBJ1-1, the full variable domain is SAVISQKPSRDICQRGTSLTIQCQVDSQVTMMFWYRQQPGQSLTLIATANQGSEATYESGFVIDKFPISRPNLTFSTLTVSNMSPEDSSIYLCSVEVIEAFFGQGTRLTVV.

This clonotype was seen repeatedly, ten times or more. This rearrangement joins TRBV5-1 to TRBJ2-7; TRBD2 agrees at 12 bases. The V segment lost 4 bases and the J segment 5 bases; nucleotides outside the gene matches: 4. The CDR3 covers 14 residues. The germline CDR1 and CDR2 sequences are SGHRS and YFSETQ. The CDR3 region has the DNA TGCGCCAGCAGCACCAGGACTAGCGGGGACGAGCAGTACTTC. It encodes CASSTRTSGDEQYF.

The chain carries TRBV4-3 and TRBJ2-2, with D hard to call. The CDR3 has 14 amino acids. Germline lookup yields CDR1 LGHNA and CDR2 YSLEER. V gave up 0 bases and J gave up 3 bases, with 5 bases separating them. The CDR3 loop reads CASSQESYTGELFF. The CDR3 coding sequence is TGCGCCAGCAGCCAAGAGTCTTACACCGGGGAGCTGTTTTTT.